The present T cell receptor (beta chain) was sequenced within a study of human T cells and chemical hapten exposure. Study summary: Sensitization employed 2% DPC on approximately 2 cm by approximately 2 cm of upper inner arm skin.

The CDR3 has 14 residues. V gave up 0 bases and J gave up 6 bases, with 11 bases separating them. In germline, CDR1 is SGHDN, CDR2 FVKESK. The time point here: patch test 3, about 24 weeks after DPC sensitization. The treatment here: therapeutic diphenylcyclopropenone sensitization with weekly scalp DPC. Within the library, unique molecular identifiers were attached to each individual cDNA molecule. Each CDR3 protein is one row after TCRdb ran MiXCR on the RACE reads. This table holds 75,000 to 90,000 distinct CDR3 sequences, under 14% found once. This clonotype was counted between two and nine times. The source material was whole blood, sampled in connection with sensitization to the hapten diphenylcyclopropenone (DPC). The chain employs TRBV14 and TRBJ2-5; the D gene is possibly TRBD2 (6 bases). This receptor was obtained from a woman between 50 and 59 years old with alopecia areata. Some clones in this sample may be carry-over from other donors' samples. In DNA form, the CDR3 reads TGTGCCAGCAGCCAAGAGGAGGGCGTTAAGACCCAGTACTTC. Translated, it gives CASSQEEGVKTQYF.